A single sample gave rise to the 32 T cell receptor beta chains below, sequenced in a study of shared clonotypes between healthy human individuals. The data were produced by immunoSEQ multiplex PCR, yet TCRdb's version contains in-frame clones alone and is incomplete. The sample records some 650,000 clones, about 96% being singletons. The material sequenced was naive CD4+ T cells sorted from blood. Subset described: CD45RA+ positively selected. Source of these receptors: a woman younger than 45 in good health.

The rearrangement uses TRBV7-2 and TRBJ1-2; maybe TRBD1 (6 bases). The CDR3 runs 16 residues. CDR1 is SGHTA, CDR2 FQGNSA, per germline. The germline V and J ends were trimmed by 1 base and 7 bases, with 19 bases remaining between them. The CDR3 DNA is TGTGCCAGCAGCTTAGGGGCAGGGGCCCGAGTTAGTGGCTACACCTTC. As protein: CASSLGAGARVSGYTF.

The V and J genes are TRBV7-9 and TRBJ1-1; no reliable D call. The CDR3 extends over 13 amino acids. The germline gives CDR1 SEHNR, CDR2 FQNEAQ (reference sequence). V was cut by 5 bases and J by 3 bases, with 10 bases left in between. For the CDR3, the DNA is TGTGCCAGCAGCCCAAGGTTTGACACTGAAGCTTTCTTT. It encodes CASSPRFDTEAFF.

This chain links TRBV19 with TRBJ1-3; D gene uncertain. Trimming removed 4 bases from V and 8 bases from J, with 9 bases in between. Germline lookup yields CDR1 LNHDA and CDR2 SQIVND (reference sequence). The CDR3 totals 12 residues. The CDR3 reads CASSTDGDTIYF. DNA for the CDR3: TGTGCCAGTAGTACAGACGGGGACACCATATATTTT. The whole variable domain, filled in from reference TRBV19 and TRBJ1-3, reads DGGITQSPKYLFRKEGQNVTLSCEQNLNHDAMYWYRQDPGQGLRLIYYSQIVNDFQKGDIAEGYSVSREKKESFPLTVTSAQKNPTAFYLCASSTDGDTIYFGEGSWLTVV.

The V and J genes are TRBV28 and TRBJ2-7; unclear D gene. Trimming pared 2 bases from V and 5 bases from J, leaving 13 bases between. Per the germline V gene, CDR1 is MDHEN and CDR2 is SYDVKM. The CDR3 consists of 14 residues. The DNA of the CDR3 is TGTGCCAGCAGTTTACATGCCAGGAGCAACGAGCAGTACTTC. Translating gives CASSLHARSNEQYF.

This clone was counted once. This chain uses TRBV9 with TRBJ2-1; perhaps TRBD1 as D (6 bases). CDR1 and CDR2 (germline): SGDLS, YYNGEE. V was shortened by 1 base and J by 4 bases, with 18 bases between the two germline ends. This CDR3 contains 17 residues. The CDR3 protein is CASSVIPQGSIYNEQFF. The CDR3, as DNA: TGTGCCAGCAGCGTAATTCCCCAGGGGAGTATATACAATGAGCAGTTCTTC.

This rearrangement joins TRBV28 to TRBJ1-2, with D possibly matching TRBD1 (6 bases). Trimming left V 2 bases short and J 11 bases short, with 9 bases between. Germline V gene data show CDR1 as MDHEN and CDR2 as SYDVKM. The CDR3 spans 11 residues. The CDR3 nucleotides are TGTGCCAGCAGTTTAAACAGGGATTACACCTTC. This encodes CASSLNRDYTF.

The CDR3 region is CASSLVGGTSGRAGELFF. CDR3 DNA: TGTGCCAGCAGCTTAGTAGGGGGGACTAGCGGGAGGGCCGGGGAGCTGTTTTTT. The rearrangement links TRBV7-2 to TRBJ2-2; 16 bases agree with TRBD2. Looked up from germline, CDR1 is SGHTA and CDR2 is FQGNSA. With V trimmed by 1 base and J by 6 bases, 5 bases remained unmatched. CDR3 length: 18 amino acids.

The chain is built from TRBV5-1 and TRBJ1-2, with 8 bases that match TRBD1. This CDR3 comprises 14 residues. Per the germline V gene, CDR1 is SGHRS and CDR2 is YFSETQ. The junction had 2 bases not matched to a gene; V was cut back by 4 bases and J by 0 bases. CDR3 DNA sequence: TGCGCCAGCAGCAGGACAGGGACTAACTATGGCTACACCTTC. Translating it yields CASSRTGTNYGYTF.

The chain combines TRBV11-3 with TRBJ1-1; D is possibly TRBD1 (6 bases). V was pared by 1 base and J by 7 bases, with 10 bases between. From germline, CDR1 is SGHNT and CDR2 YENEEA. The CDR3 sequence is 13 residues long. In DNA form, the CDR3 reads TGTGCCAGCAGCTTAGTCCAGGGGATTGAAGCTTTCTTT. As protein: CASSLVQGIEAFF. Filled out from reference TRBV11-3 and TRBJ1-1, the complete variable domain reads EAGVVQSPRYKIIEKKQPVAFWCNPISGHNTLYWYLQNLGQGPELLIRYENEEAVDDSQLPKDRFSAERLKGVDSTLKIQPAELGDSAVYLCASSLVQGIEAFFGQGTRLTVV.

The chain employs TRBV30 and TRBJ2-1; TRBD2 matches 10 bases. Germline CDR1 and CDR2: GTSNPN and SVGIG (reference sequence). The V and J ends lost 3 bases and 7 bases, in that order; junction bases with no gene match: 6. The CDR3 extends over 14 amino acids. The CDR3 coding sequence is TGTGCCTGGAGGAAAGCGGGAGGGCTTAATGAGCAGTTCTTC. It specifies CAWRKAGGLNEQFF.

CDR3 amino acids: CASSLGGFGNTEAFF. Written as DNA, the CDR3 is TGTGCCAGCAGCTTGGGGGGCTTTGGGAACACTGAAGCTTTCTTT. The chain is built from TRBV5-8 and TRBJ1-1, with D perhaps matching TRBD1 (5 bases). Trimming took 0 bases from V and 1 from J, leaving 10 bases between them. The CDR3 runs to 15 residues. Germline CDR1 reads SGHTS; CDR2 reads YDEGEE.

The CDR3 region is CASSEPGGSRGYTF. The CDR3 nucleotides are TGCGCCAGCAGTGAGCCAGGGGGAAGTAGAGGCTACACCTTC. The chain joins TRBV10-2 to TRBJ1-2; 7 bases line up with TRBD1. The CDR3 is 14 amino acids. V gave up 2 bases and J gave up 8 bases; unmatched junction bases: 8. Germline lookup yields CDR1 WSHSY and CDR2 SAAADI.

The chain couples TRBV18 to TRBJ2-1, with 13 bases aligning to TRBD2. V was clipped by 3 bases and J by 0 bases; unmatched bases: 5. There are 18 residues in the CDR3. Germline loops: CDR1 KGHSH, CDR2 LQKENI. Written as DNA, the CDR3 is TGTGCCAGCTCACCCATGGGACTAGCGGGGAGCTCCTACAATGAGCAGTTCTTC. It encodes CASSPMGLAGSSYNEQFF. Complete variable domain (other parts from reference TRBV18 and TRBJ2-1): NAGVMQNPRHLVRRRGQEARLRCSPMKGHSHVYWYRQLPEEGLKFMVYLQKENIIDESGMPKERFSAEFPKEGPSILRIQQVVRGDSAAYFCASSPMGLAGSSYNEQFFGPGTRLTVL.

This clone was seen just once. J is TRBJ2-5 and V is TRBV18; TRBD1 might be the D (5 bases). The J call is uncertain, as TRBJ2-7 better fits the DNA end. This CDR3 has 14 residues. Germline V gene lookup returns CDR1 KGHSH and CDR2 LQKENI. The DNA of the CDR3 is TGTGCCAGCTCCCGCGGAAGGGGTCCCTACGAGCAGTACTTC. Translating gives CASSRGRGPYEQYF.

This chain uses TRBV6-1 with TRBJ1-3; D not certain. With 10 bases removed from V and 0 bases from J, the gap between germline ends came to 13 bases. CDR1 is MNHNS and CDR2 is SASEGT in the germline V gene. The length of the CDR3 is 14 residues. The CDR3 region is CAISRANSGNTIYF. DNA of the CDR3: TGTGCCATCTCCCGGGCCAACTCTGGAAACACCATATATTTT.

The chain carries TRBV29-1 and TRBJ2-5, with 9 bases aligning to TRBD1. CDR3 length equals 16 residues. Losses at the gene ends were 3 bases for V and 1 base for J; bases not matched to a gene: 9. Per the germline V gene, CDR1 is SQVTM and CDR2 is ANQGSEA. The CDR3: CSVDFNPGQGQETQYF. Here the CDR3 DNA reads TGCAGCGTTGATTTTAACCCGGGACAGGGCCAAGAGACCCAGTACTTC.

This chain connects TRBV15 to TRBJ2-3, with no clear D. The germline V gene encodes CDR1 LNHNV and CDR2 YYDKDF (reference sequence). With 1 base removed from V and 4 bases from J, the gap between germline ends came to 3 bases. The CDR3 is made up of 12 amino acids. The CDR3 nucleotides are TGTGCCACCAGCAGAGTCCCAGATACGCAGTATTTT. Its translation: CATSRVPDTQYF.

The chain has TRBV6-5 and TRBJ2-7; 11 nucleotides agree with TRBD2. CDR1 and CDR2 (germline): MNHEY, SVGAGI. V shed 5 bases, J shed 3 bases, and the junction held 6 bases outside the gene matches. This CDR3 comprises 15 residues. The CDR3 loop is CASSPLAGGLYEQYF. In DNA, the CDR3 is TGTGCCAGCAGTCCCCTAGCGGGAGGACTCTACGAGCAGTACTTC.

The chain recombines TRBV19 with TRBJ1-6; possible D gene TRBD1, 6 bases. Looked up from germline, CDR1 is LNHDA and CDR2 is SQIVND (reference sequence). With 6 bases removed from V and 4 bases from J, the gap between germline ends came to 7 bases. The CDR3 sequence is 13 residues long. In DNA, the CDR3 is TGTGCCAGTAGGGACAGATATAATTCACCCCTCCACTTT. This codes for CASRDRYNSPLHF.

This clone showed up just a few times. The V and J genes are TRBV4-1 and TRBJ1-5; 8 bases fit TRBD1. The germline V gene encodes CDR1 MGHRA and CDR2 YSYEKL. Trimming cost V 2 bases and J 4 bases; bases outside gene matches: 4. CDR3 size: 15 residues. DNA of the CDR3: TGCGCCAGCAGCCAACTACAGGGGGATAATCAGCCCCAGCATTTT. It codes for CASSQLQGDNQPQHF.

With respect to this clone: Other DNA sequences in the same sample also yield this CDR3. The J gene is TRBJ2-5, the V gene TRBV30, with D tentatively TRBD2 (6 bases). Germline CDR1 and CDR2: GTSNPN and SVGIG (reference sequence). V lost 2 bases, J lost 4 bases, and 8 bases lay in between. The CDR3 has 12 residues. The CDR3 bases are TGTGCCTGGAGTTTGGGGGGAGAGACCCAGTACTTC. As protein: CAWSLGGETQYF.

The gene calls are TRBV6-1 and TRBJ2-7; D might be TRBD1 (6 bases). Germline V gene data show CDR1 as MNHNS and CDR2 as SASEGT. Trimming took 3 bases from V and 3 from J, leaving 15 bases between them. This CDR3 is built from 15 residues. CDR3 sequence reads: CASSEGPTGIYEQYF. The CDR3 DNA is TGTGCCAGCAGTGAGGGGCCGACAGGCATCTACGAGCAGTACTTC.

The rearrangement uses TRBV2 and TRBJ2-3; 9 bases fit TRBD2. CDR1 and CDR2 (germline): SNHLY, FYNNEI. J lost 7 bases, V lost 11 bases, and 16 bases had no gene match. The CDR3 is made up of 15 amino acids. This CDR3 reads CAGRLAVGRMNTQYF. Written as DNA, the CDR3 is TGTGCCGGAAGACTAGCGGTAGGGAGGATGAATACGCAGTATTTT.

The rearrangement links TRBV5-6 to TRBJ1-5, with D possibly matching TRBD1 (5 bases). Trimming took off 7 bases at V and 5 bases at J, with 19 bases between the two ends. This CDR3 contains 15 residues. The V gene's germline CDR1 is SGHDT and CDR2 YYEEEE. The CDR3 DNA reads TGTGCCAGCGAACTCCTCGAGGGGAAACATCAGCCCCAGCATTTT. Translating gives CASELLEGKHQPQHF.

This chain joins TRBV4-1 and TRBJ2-1, with D possibly being TRBD2 (7 bases). Trimming shortened V by 3 bases and J by 0 bases, and 27 bases separated the two germline ends. This CDR3 spans 21 amino acids. Germline values: CDR1 MGHRA, CDR2 YSYEKL. CDR3 region: CASSHRTGSASGDHSYNEQFF. CDR3 sequence (DNA): TGCGCCAGCAGCCACCGAACAGGGTCGGCTAGCGGAGACCACTCCTACAATGAGCAGTTCTTC.

The rearrangement joins TRBV11-3 to TRBJ2-5; D possibly corresponds to TRBD1 (7 bases). The CDR3 is 15 residues long. Germline V gives CDR1 SGHNT, CDR2 YENEEA. V dropped 0 bases and J dropped 5 bases, with 13 bases sitting between them. In DNA form, the CDR3 reads TGTGCCAGCAGCTTAGACGGAGGGGGCGGGGAGACCCAGTACTTC. This gives the protein CASSLDGGGGETQYF.

This sequence joins TRBV7-9 and TRBJ2-7; D is ambiguous. The germline V gene has CDR1 SEHNR and CDR2 FQNEAQ (reference sequence). The V and J ends lost 2 bases and 3 bases respectively, with 5 bases between them. CDR3 length: 12 residues. CDR3 loop: CASSLWVYEQYF. The CDR3 region has the DNA TGTGCCAGCAGCTTATGGGTCTACGAGCAGTACTTC.

This clone has more than one count but fewer than ten. J is TRBJ2-7 and V is TRBV27; 12 nucleotides line up with TRBD1. The CDR3 length is 15 residues. V was clipped by 0 bases and J by 5 bases; unmatched bases: 2. The germline CDR1 and CDR2 sequences are MNHEY and SMNVEV (reference sequence). DNA for the CDR3: TGTGCCAGCAGTTTATCGGGGACAGGGGGCCACGAGCAGTACTTC. As protein: CASSLSGTGGHEQYF.

There are a few counts of this clone. The DNA of the CDR3 is TGTGCCAGCTCACCGCTGACTAGCTCCTACGAGCAGTACTTC. Residues: CASSPLTSSYEQYF. V gene TRBV18 combines with J gene TRBJ2-7; possible D gene TRBD2, 6 bases. The ends were cut back, 3 bases at V and 0 bases at J, with 9 bases in the middle. The germline V gene encodes CDR1 KGHSH and CDR2 LQKENI. The CDR3 has 14 amino acids.

The rearrangement joins TRBV18 to TRBJ2-5; D could derive from TRBD1 or TRBD2 (5 bases each). The CDR3 loop spans 13 amino acids. Between the trimmed V and J ends, which lost 3 bases and 5 bases, there was a span of 10 bases. Germline V gene sequence: CDR1 KGHSH, CDR2 LQKENI. CDR3 bases: TGTGCCAGCTCACCCGGGACCGGTGAGACCCAGTACTTC. Its translation is CASSPGTGETQYF.

The CDR3 loop reads CASSLVAGRNEQFF. The CDR3 region has the DNA TGCGCCAGCAGCTTGGTCGCAGGCCGCAATGAGCAGTTCTTC. This chain uses TRBV5-1 with TRBJ2-1; D not certain. The CDR3 loop spans 14 amino acids. In germline, CDR1 is SGHRS, CDR2 YFSETQ. V shed 0 bases and J shed 6 bases, with 10 bases lying between them.

The chain links TRBV18 to TRBJ2-3, with D unclear. V was pared by 5 bases and J by 2 bases, with 8 bases between. This CDR3 region has 13 residues. Germline V gene data show CDR1 as KGHSH and CDR2 as LQKENI. CDR3 amino acids: CASSRVPTDTQYF. The DNA for the CDR3 is TGTGCCAGCTCAAGGGTTCCCACAGATACGCAGTATTTT.